The clone carrying this T cell receptor (beta chain) was picked up one time. The antigen is not known. The data belong to a study of cytomegalovirus exposure and HLA in healthy donors. Overall study results and limits: For presence/absence analyses, sequencing depth was assumed to be roughly uniform across donors. In vitro testing confirmed a few CMV-associated chains as specific for CMV antigens. When analyzed later, a missense DCLRE1C variant was found to be linked to TCR beta V- and J-gene trimming. A highly shared variant cluster was judged a likely technical artifact.

PCR used 60 Vbeta primers and 13 Jbeta primers. Repertoires were generated with immunoSEQ multiplex PCR, while TCRdb's copy carries only in-frame clones and drops some. This table has 150,000 to 180,000 clones, around 75% appearing once. The CDR3 contains 15 residues. Trimming at V came to 2 bases and at J to 2 bases, leaving 6 bases not matched to a gene. Germline assignment: CDR1 MNHEY and CDR2 SVGAGI. The rearrangement uses TRBV6-5 and TRBJ2-7; 7 bases are shared with TRBD1. This TCR was recovered from a man younger than 45 in good health and CMV-seropositive. Material: PBMCs. CDR3 region: CASSYKTGITYEQYF. As DNA, the CDR3 is TGTGCCAGCAGTTACAAGACAGGGATCACCTACGAGCAGTACTTC.